These 4 T cell receptor beta chains originate from one sample sequenced in a study of CXCR3-negative and CXCR3-positive naive CD8 T cells (dated 2019 in TCRdb). Instrument on record: NextSeq 550. The Human TCR Profiling Kit (MiLaboratory) was used to prepare UMI-labeled 5' RACE TRB cDNA libraries. TCRdb reprocessed the reads; each CDR3 protein sequence makes one entry, and DNA is unavailable. The sample's table covers more than 40,000 distinct CDR3 sequences. Of the sample, about 1.6% falls within the top ten clones. The material sequenced was naive CXCR3- CD8+ T cells from blood. The intended sense of this specimen's cell subset or site label: CD45RO-CCR7+CD27+CD95- naive CD8+ T cells lacking CXCR3 (TNR3-). These receptors were collected from a human donor in good health. Some clones in this sample may be carry-over from other donors' samples.

This chain uses TRBV15 with TRBJ2-6. This CDR3 region has 16 residues. Germline loops: CDR1 LNHNV, CDR2 YYDKDF (reference sequence). The CDR3: CATSSLKGSGANVLTF.

The rearrangement links TRBV7-6 to TRBJ2-7; without DNA, the TCRdb call of TRBD1 cannot be checked. The germline gives CDR1 SGHVS, CDR2 FNYEAQ. The CDR3 loop spans 14 amino acids. The chain's CDR3 is CASSLGPGTYEQYF.

This chain connects TRBV12-5 to TRBJ2-1; TCRdb calls TRBD1, which cannot be checked without DNA. The CDR3 has 15 amino acids. Germline CDR1 reads LGHNT; CDR2 reads FRNRAP. CDR3 sequence reads: CASGLPGVSYNEQFF.

V and J are TRBV4-1 and TRBJ1-1. The CDR3 has 13 residues. CDR1 and CDR2 (germline): MGHRA, YSYEKL. CDR3 amino acids: CASSLWDATEAFF.